These T cell receptor beta chains were read from a single sample in a study of neurological immune-mediated disorders. Using its own MiXCR run on the 5' RACE reads, TCRdb lists one record per CDR3 protein. The data contain roughly 100,000 distinct CDR3 sequences, roughly 10% of them singletons. The material sequenced was PBMCs. These receptors originate from a female donor with HTLV-1-associated myelopathy (HAM/TSP). The CDR3 runs from the conserved cysteine through the conserved F or W. Each record gives: CDR3 DNA, CDR3 protein, V gene, D gene, J gene, clone size. The D gene is left open where the match is weak. Rows give clone size only sometimes, using once, few, many, or a class for an expanded clone.

TGCAGTGCTAGAGTACAGGGGAACTATGGCTACACCTTC | CSARVQGNYGYTF | TRBV20-1 | TRBD1 | TRBJ1-2 | many
TGTGCCAGCAGCCTGACAGGGGCTGTCGAGCAGTACTTC | CASSLTGAVEQYF | TRBV6-5 | TRBD1 | TRBJ2-7 | many
TGCGCCAGCAGCTTGGAGGGGGGCCCGAACACCGGGGAGCTGTTTTTT | CASSLEGGPNTGELFF | TRBV5-1 | . | TRBJ2-2 | few
TGCGCCAGCAGCTTGGGGTCTAGCTCCTACGAGCAGTACTTC | CASSLGSSSYEQYF | TRBV5-1 | . | TRBJ2-7 | .
TGCAGTGCTAGCGCAAGTCGTAACACAGATACGCAGTATTTT | CSASASRNTDTQYF | TRBV20-1 | . | TRBJ2-3 | many
TGTGCCACCAGCGCCAGGGGGGACTACCTGGAGACCCAGTACTTC | CATSARGDYLETQYF | TRBV15 | . | TRBJ2-5 | many
TGTGCCAGCAGCCGGGGATCCCACAATGAGCAGTTCTTC | CASSRGSHNEQFF | TRBV28 | . | TRBJ2-1 | many
TGCGCCAGCAGCCCCATGGGACTAGCGTCCTACAATGAGCAGTTCTTC | CASSPMGLASYNEQFF | TRBV5-1 | TRBD2 | TRBJ2-1 | many
TGTGCCAGCCGCCAGGGACCCTATGGCTACACCTTC | CASRQGPYGYTF | TRBV2 | . | TRBJ1-2 | many
TGCGCCAGCAGCTCCGGGGATGGCTATGGCTACACCTTC | CASSSGDGYGYTF | TRBV5-1 | . | TRBJ1-2 | few
TGTGCCAGTAGTGGCCGGGACAGCCTCAATTCACCCCTCCACTTT | CASSGRDSLNSPLHF | TRBV19 | TRBD1 | TRBJ1-6 | few
TGTGCCAGCAGCGTAGTTGGGGGCTCAATAACAGATACGCAGTATTTT | CASSVVGGSITDTQYF | TRBV9 | . | TRBJ2-3 | many
TGCGCCAGCGTACAGGGAGGGGGCGATGATACGCAGTATTTT | CASVQGGGDDTQYF | TRBV5-1 | . | TRBJ2-3 | .
TGTGCCAGCAGCGGCCCCCAGGGGGAGCAGTACTTC | CASSGPQGEQYF | TRBV27 | . | TRBJ2-7 | .
TGTGCCATCAGGGACCCAGGAGTCTCTGGGGCCAACGTCCTGACTTTC | CAIRDPGVSGANVLTF | TRBV10-3 | . | TRBJ2-6 | few
TGTGCCAGCAGTTCACTAGACAGCTCTGGGGCCAACGTCCTGACTTTC | CASSSLDSSGANVLTF | TRBV28 | . | TRBJ2-6 | many
TGCAGCGTATTCAACAGGGGTTACACAGATACGCAGTATTTT | CSVFNRGYTDTQYF | TRBV29-1 | TRBD1 | TRBJ2-3 | many
TGTGCCAGCAGTTTATGGGGGGCCCAGCATTTT | CASSLWGAQHF | TRBV28 | . | TRBJ1-5 | many
TGCAGTGCTCCCCGACCAGATACGCAGTATTTT | CSAPRPDTQYF | TRBV20-1 | . | TRBJ2-3 | many
TGTGCCAGCAGCGGATACGACAGGAAGGGGGAGCAGTACTTC | CASSGYDRKGEQYF | TRBV11-2 | . | TRBJ2-7 | many
TGCGCCAGCAGCCAATCCCCCGGGACCGCCAACACCGGGGAGCTGTTTTTT | CASSQSPGTANTGELFF | TRBV4-1 | . | TRBJ2-2 | many
TGTGCCATCAGCGGCGACACCGGGGAGCTGTTTTTT | CAISGDTGELFF | TRBV10-3 | . | TRBJ2-2 | many
TGCGCCAGCAGCTTGATACCGGGGGCCACTGAAGCTTTCTTT | CASSLIPGATEAFF | TRBV5-1 | . | TRBJ1-1 | many
TGTGCCAGCAGATACAGGACAGCCAGGATGACGCACCAGCATTTT | CASRYRTARMTHQHF | TRBV6-2/TRBV6-3 | . | TRBJ1-5 | once
TGCGCCAGCAGCCTACCGACTAGCGGGGGGGTTCGGGATACGCAGTATTTT | CASSLPTSGGVRDTQYF | TRBV5-1 | TRBD2 | TRBJ2-3 | .
TGTGCCAGCAGGAAGGAGGTGGGGGAAAAACTGTTTTTT | CASRKEVGEKLFF | TRBV2 | . | TRBJ1-4 | many
TGTGCCAGCGGTAGCGGGGGGCTCGGTCGGGATACGCAGTATTTT | CASGSGGLGRDTQYF | TRBV6-2/TRBV6-3 | TRBD2 | TRBJ2-3 | few
TGCGCCAGCAGCTTCGGACAGGCGTTCACCGGGGAGCTGTTTTTT | CASSFGQAFTGELFF | TRBV5-1 | TRBD1 | TRBJ2-2 | few
TGTGCCAGCAGCTCCACCCTTGCGGCGGCCAACGTCCTGACTTTC | CASSSTLAAANVLTF | TRBV5-6 | . | TRBJ2-6 | many
TGTGCCAGCAGCTTGGTCGGCGGGGATCAGCCCCAGCATTTT | CASSLVGGDQPQHF | TRBV5-5 | . | TRBJ1-5 | many
TGCAGTGCTAGATCCCTAGCGGGGAACAGAGATACGCAGTATTTT | CSARSLAGNRDTQYF | TRBV20-1 | TRBD2 | TRBJ2-3 | many
TGTGCCAGCAGCAAGGGACTTCCGAGAGAGACCCAGTACTTC | CASSKGLPRETQYF | TRBV12-3/TRBV12-4 | . | TRBJ2-5 | many
TGCGCCAGCAGCTTGCAGGGGGCAGCCCCAGATACGCAGTATTTT | CASSLQGAAPDTQYF | TRBV5-1 | TRBD1 | TRBJ2-3 | many
TGTGCCAGCAGGCGGGGGTCCTCAACCAATGAGCAGTTCTTC | CASRRGSSTNEQFF | TRBV12-3/TRBV12-4 | TRBD2 | TRBJ2-1 | .
TGTGCCAGCAGCACGAGGACTAGCGGGGGGGCGCATGAGCAGTTCTTC | CASSTRTSGGAHEQFF | TRBV11-3 | TRBD2 | TRBJ2-1 | .
TGTGCCAGCAGTCCCTCGGGACGGGGAACTTCCTACGAGCAGTACTTC | CASSPSGRGTSYEQYF | TRBV28 | . | TRBJ2-7 | few
TGTGCCAGCTCATCCCCGGGAACGAACACTGAAGCTTTCTTT | CASSSPGTNTEAFF | TRBV18 | . | TRBJ1-1 | many
TGTGCCAGCAGTGCACCCAGGGGGGTCCACGAGCAGTACTTC | CASSAPRGVHEQYF | TRBV25-1 | . | TRBJ2-7 | many
TGTGCCAGTACCCTAGCGGGGGTCAAAAACATTCAGTACTTC | CASTLAGVKNIQYF | TRBV28 | TRBD2 | TRBJ2-4 | many
TGCGCCAGCAGCTTGGTGATGACAGGGGGCAGAACCTACGAGCAGTACTTC | CASSLVMTGGRTYEQYF | TRBV5-1 | TRBD1 | TRBJ2-7 | many
TGTGCCAGCAGTCTCGACATAGGCGAGCAGTACTTC | CASSLDIGEQYF | TRBV7-9 | . | TRBJ2-7 | many
TGCGCCAGCAGCTTTATCCGGGGGGTCTCCTACAATGAGCAGTTCTTC | CASSFIRGVSYNEQFF | TRBV5-1 | TRBD2 | TRBJ2-1 | few
TGTGCCAGCAGTCTACAGGGGGTCGGTAATTCACCCCTCCACTTT | CASSLQGVGNSPLHF | TRBV27 | TRBD1 | TRBJ1-6 | many
TGCGCCAGCAGACGTACCGGGACTAGCGACGACATTCAGTACTTC | CASRRTGTSDDIQYF | TRBV4-1 | TRBD2 | TRBJ2-4 | many
TGTGCCAGCAGGGCTAGCGGGGGGTCCAATGAGCAGTTCTTC | CASRASGGSNEQFF | TRBV12-3/TRBV12-4 | TRBD2 | TRBJ2-1 | many
TGTGCCAGCACCCCCGGGACAGGGGGCTTCATGAACACTGAAGCTTTCTTT | CASTPGTGGFMNTEAFF | TRBV7-2 | TRBD1 | TRBJ1-1 | many
TGCAGTGCTAGTCCTAGCGGCCGCACAGATACGCAGTATTTT | CSASPSGRTDTQYF | TRBV20-1 | TRBD2 | TRBJ2-3 | .
TGCGCCAGCAGCACGGGACAGGGAATAGGCGAGCAGTACTTC | CASSTGQGIGEQYF | TRBV5-1 | TRBD1 | TRBJ2-7 | many
TGTGCCAGCAGTTTATCGGGAGGGGGGCATAAGAATGAGCAGTTCTTC | CASSLSGGGHKNEQFF | TRBV27 | . | TRBJ2-1 | many